Listed here are 14 T cell receptor beta chains from one sample, sequenced in a study of blood T cell repertoires in COVID-19. The method was immunoSEQ multiplex PCR; TCRdb's version includes in-frame clones alone and lacks a portion of them. The sample contains fewer than 70,000 clones, about 79% of which appear only once. What was sequenced was peripheral blood. The origin of the receptors is a human donor in a cohort sampled during active COVID-19.

V usage is TRBV30 and J usage is TRBJ1-2; 7 bases are shared with TRBD1. Germline V CDR1 and CDR2: GTSNPN, SVGIG (reference sequence). The CDR3 loop spans 13 amino acids. Trimming cost V 3 bases and J 9 bases; bases outside gene matches: 10. The DNA of the CDR3 is TGTGCCTGGAGCGACACTCACAGGGGTAGCTACACCTTC. It translates to CAWSDTHRGSYTF.

The V call is TRBV12-3 or TRBV12-4, the J call TRBJ2-1; unclear D gene. The V gene lost 6 bases and the J gene lost 4 bases, with 10 bases spanning the gap. CDR3 length: 13 amino acids. CDR3 nucleotide sequence: TGTGCCAGCAGACACAGCATATACAATGAGCAGTTCTTC. Translation: CASRHSIYNEQFF.

The chain carries TRBV5-4 and TRBJ1-2, with a tentative D call TRBD1 (6 bases). In germline, CDR1 is SGHNT, CDR2 YYREEE (reference sequence). Deletions cut 4 bases from V and 4 bases from J, with 11 bases between. The CDR3 spans 13 residues. CDR3 sequence reads: CASSLRDTYGYTF. CDR3 nucleotides: TGTGCCAGCAGCCTCCGGGACACCTATGGCTACACCTTC.

This clone has only a few counts. J is TRBJ1-2 and V is TRBV18; D is possibly TRBD1 (5 bases). Per germline, CDR1 KGHSH and CDR2 LQKENI. V lost 3 bases, J lost 7 bases, and 15 bases lay in between. This CDR3 has 14 amino acids. CDR3 coding DNA: TGTGCCAGCTCACCCTCTGCCAGGGCGAGTGGCTACACCTTC. Its protein product is CASSPSARASGYTF. Variable domain in full (rest from reference TRBV18 and TRBJ1-2): NAGVMQNPRHLVRRRGQEARLRCSPMKGHSHVYWYRQLPEEGLKFMVYLQKENIIDESGMPKERFSAEFPKEGPSILRIQQVVRGDSAAYFCASSPSARASGYTFGSGTRLTVV.

This clone has just a few counts. The chain combines TRBV7-9 with TRBJ2-7; the match to TRBD2 covers 8 bases. Germline V gives CDR1 SEHNR, CDR2 FQNEAQ (reference sequence). The CDR3 has 15 amino acids. V trimming: 5 bases; J trimming: 5 bases; junction bases outside the gene matches: 11. The CDR3 loop reads CASSPREGFIDEQYF. CDR3 nucleotides: TGTGCCAGCAGCCCCCGGGAGGGCTTTATCGACGAGCAGTACTTC.

This chain connects TRBV24-1 to TRBJ2-3, with 11 bases lining up with TRBD2. The germline gives CDR1 KGHDR, CDR2 SFDVKD. The trim removed 5 bases at V and 4 bases at J, leaving 7 bases unmatched. The CDR3 contains 16 residues. CDR3 loop: CATSVTSGSLADTQYF. In DNA form, the CDR3 reads TGTGCCACCAGTGTAACTAGCGGGAGCTTGGCAGATACGCAGTATTTT.

The V gene is TRBV27, the J gene TRBJ1-2; TRBD1 matches 8 bases. CDR1 and CDR2 (germline): MNHEY, SMNVEV (reference sequence). J was trimmed by 4 bases and V by 2 bases; bases with no gene match: 0. The CDR3 length is 13 residues. The CDR3 sequence is CASSLDRGYGYTF. The CDR3 DNA follows: TGTGCCAGCAGTTTAGACAGGGGCTATGGCTACACCTTC.

This chain uses TRBV7-2 with TRBJ1-2; D may be TRBD1 (5 bases). The germline V and J ends were trimmed by 4 bases and 3 bases, with 9 bases remaining between them. Germline CDR1 reads SGHTA; CDR2 reads FQGNSA. The CDR3 is 13 amino acids. The CDR3 DNA sequence: TGTGCCAGCAGCTCCGCAGGGTACTATGGCTACACCTTC. Amino acid sequence: CASSSAGYYGYTF.

The chain combines TRBV18 with TRBJ1-5; no clear D gene. Trimming left V 3 bases short and J 0 bases short, with 12 bases between. The CDR3 runs 16 residues. Germline V gives CDR1 KGHSH, CDR2 LQKENI. The CDR3 DNA reads as TGTGCCAGCTCACCCCAGAGCGGAAATAGCAATCAGCCCCAGCATTTT. Translation gives CASSPQSGNSNQPQHF.

V usage is TRBV7-2 and J usage is TRBJ2-1, with D perhaps TRBD2 (6 bases). Germline CDR1 and CDR2: SGHTA and FQGNSA. The V end lost 3 bases, the J end lost 11 bases, and 11 bases lay between the germline ends. The CDR3 is made up of 12 amino acids. DNA of the CDR3: TGTGCCAGCAGCTTTGACGGACTAAAGCAGTTCTTC. Translating it yields CASSFDGLKQFF. The full variable domain, in which reference TRBV7-2 and TRBJ2-1 provide the parts outside the CDR3, is GAGVSQSPSNKVTEKGKDVELRCDPISGHTALYWYRQSLGQGLEFLIYFQGNSAPDKSGLPSDRFSAERTGGSVSTLTIQRTQQEDSAVYLCASSFDGLKQFFGPGTRLTVL.

Only one count was recorded for this clone. The genes are TRBV2 and TRBJ1-2; D gene uncertain. This CDR3 contains 15 residues. V lost 7 bases to trimming and J lost 7 bases, with 22 bases between them. Per the germline V gene, CDR1 is SNHLY and CDR2 is FYNNEI. The CDR3 nucleotides are TGTGCCAGCAACAGACCGGGAACTTCAAACAGTGGCTACACCTTC. The encoded protein is CASNRPGTSNSGYTF.

The gene calls are TRBV2 and TRBJ2-7, with 7 bases fitting TRBD2. The junction had 2 bases not matched to a gene; V was cut back by 0 bases and J by 0 bases. This CDR3 has 15 residues. Germline CDR1 SNHLY, CDR2 FYNNEI. CDR3 bases: TGTGCCAGCAGTGAAGCTAGCGGGCGCTCCTACGAGCAGTACTTC. The encoded protein is CASSEASGRSYEQYF.

A single count supports this clone. The chain recombines TRBV4-3 with TRBJ1-1; D perhaps matches TRBD1 (5 bases). Germline CDR1 is LGHNA and CDR2 is YSLEER. The CDR3 contains 14 residues. The V gene lost 0 bases and the J gene lost 10 bases, with 15 bases spanning the gap. The CDR3 reads CASSQDRAGRGAFF. The CDR3 bases are TGCGCCAGCAGCCAAGATAGGGCAGGGAGGGGAGCTTTCTTT.

This clone was found a few times. The V call is TRBV7-9, the J call TRBJ2-7; D is unresolved. CDR1 and CDR2 (germline): SEHNR, FQNEAQ (reference sequence). The length of the CDR3 is 13 residues. The V gene lost 0 bases and the J gene lost 3 bases, with 6 bases spanning the gap. The CDR3 DNA is TGTGCCAGCAGCTTAGCACAGAGCTACGAGCAGTACTTC. Amino acid sequence: CASSLAQSYEQYF.